Presented here are 17 T cell receptor beta chains from one specimen sequenced in a study of blood T cell repertoires in COVID-19. Generated by immunoSEQ multiplex PCR, the TCRdb table keeps only in-frame clones and is missing some. The sample yields 180,000 or so clones, about 85% seen once. Sequencing was performed on peripheral blood. These receptors all come from a woman of 80 years or more with acute or convalescent COVID-19.

The V and J genes are TRBV7-2 and TRBJ2-6; 9 bases agree with TRBD2. CDR3 length: 16 residues. Germline V gene sequence: CDR1 SGHTA, CDR2 FQGNSA. After removal of 8 bases from V and 6 bases from J, the junction contained 11 bases not matched to a gene. The CDR3 DNA follows: TGTGCCAGCGGCATACTAGCGGGTTCTTTGGCCAACGTCCTGACTTTC. Protein sequence: CASGILAGSLANVLTF.

The rearrangement joins TRBV11-2 to TRBJ2-2; a possible D gene is TRBD2 (6 bases). This CDR3 is built from 15 residues. CDR1 SGHAT and CDR2 FQNNGV come from the germline V gene. The V and J ends lost 5 bases and 4 bases respectively, with 14 bases between them. CDR3 bases: TGTGCCAGCAGCCTCTGGGGGGTCCCCACCGGGGAGCTGTTTTTT. Its protein is CASSLWGVPTGELFF.

This clone appeared a few times. The chain recombines TRBV18 with TRBJ1-2; D is perhaps TRBD1 (5 bases). Per germline, CDR1 KGHSH and CDR2 LQKENI. The CDR3 is made up of 12 amino acids. Trimming took 4 bases from V and 8 from J, leaving 11 bases between them. The CDR3 coding sequence is TGTGCCAGCTCACGGGACTTCCAAGGCTACACCTTC. Protein sequence: CASSRDFQGYTF.

V is TRBV5-4 and J is TRBJ2-3; 7 positions agree with TRBD1. The V and J ends lost 2 bases and 8 bases, in that order; junction bases with no gene match: 2. The CDR3 covers 12 residues. Germline loops: CDR1 SGHNT, CDR2 YYREEE (reference sequence). In DNA, the CDR3 is TGTGCCAGCAGCTTCAACAGGGGTACGCAGTATTTT. Translated, it gives CASSFNRGTQYF.

The genes are TRBV27 and TRBJ2-7; 9 bases agree with TRBD2. The germline gives CDR1 MNHEY, CDR2 SMNVEV (reference sequence). The V segment lost 3 bases and the J segment 6 bases; nucleotides outside the gene matches: 6. The CDR3 is 14 residues long. CDR3 nucleotide sequence: TGTGCCAGCAGTTTTCCGGCGGGAGGGGGCGAGCAGTACTTC. Translated: CASSFPAGGGEQYF.

This chain connects TRBV27 to TRBJ1-2; 12 positions match TRBD1. Losses at the gene ends were 5 bases for V and 8 bases for J; bases not matched to a gene: 6. The germline CDR1 and CDR2 sequences are MNHEY and SMNVEV (reference sequence). The CDR3 runs to 14 residues. CDR3 bases: TGTGCCAGCAGTCCGTGGGACAGGGGGCAGGGCTACACCTTC. Its protein is CASSPWDRGQGYTF.

This clone came up once. The chain recombines TRBV24-1 with TRBJ2-2; 7 bases map to TRBD2. J was trimmed by 2 bases and V by 2 bases; bases with no gene match: 4. Looked up from germline, CDR1 is KGHDR and CDR2 is SFDVKD. The CDR3 loop spans 16 amino acids. Here the CDR3 reads CATSDYSGDNTGELFF. The DNA of the CDR3 is TGTGCCACCAGTGATTACAGCGGGGATAACACCGGGGAGCTGTTTTTT.

The chain employs TRBV11-3 and TRBJ2-1; a possible D gene is TRBD2 (5 bases). The V end was cut by 2 bases, the J end by 4 bases, with 6 bases between. Germline CDR1 reads SGHNT; CDR2 reads YENEEA. The CDR3 is made up of 13 amino acids. Here the CDR3 DNA reads TGTGCCAGCAGCTTACAGCGGTACAATGAGCAGTTCTTC. Amino acids: CASSLQRYNEQFF.

The rearrangement uses TRBV3-1 (or the pseudogene TRBV3-2) and TRBJ2-7, with 8 positions matching TRBD2. Germline CDR1 and CDR2: LGHDT and YNNKEL (reference sequence). The CDR3 sequence is 15 residues long. The V and J ends lost 1 base and 3 bases, in that order; junction bases with no gene match: 5. CDR3 protein: CASSQGGAGDYEQYF. CDR3 in DNA: TGTGCCAGCAGCCAAGGGGGAGCGGGAGACTACGAGCAGTACTTC.

V gene TRBV6-5 combines with J gene TRBJ1-2; D is perhaps TRBD1 (5 bases). Germline V gene data show CDR1 as MNHEY and CDR2 as SVGAGI. This CDR3 is built from 14 residues. The V end lost 2 bases, the J end lost 2 bases, and 9 bases lay between the germline ends. CDR3 DNA: TGTGCCAGCAGTTACGGGGGGATAAACTATGGCTACACCTTC. This gives the protein CASSYGGINYGYTF.

This chain connects TRBV6-2 or TRBV6-3 to TRBJ1-4, with D possibly matching TRBD1 (6 bases). The CDR3 is 16 residues long. Trimming removed 4 bases from V and 0 bases from J, with 12 bases in between. Germline V CDR1 and CDR2: MNHEY, SVGEGT. The CDR3 is CASSSARTATNEKLFF. DNA of the CDR3: TGTGCCAGCAGTTCCGCGAGGACAGCAACTAATGAAAAACTGTTTTTT.

The genes are TRBV5-1 and TRBJ2-5; D perhaps matches TRBD2 (5 bases). Germline V lookup: CDR1 SGHRS, CDR2 YFSETQ. CDR3 length: 15 amino acids. With 4 bases removed from V and 2 bases from J, the gap between germline ends came to 15 bases. CDR3 loop: CASSPTRTWQETQYF. CDR3 nucleotides: TGCGCCAGCAGCCCTACTCGGACTTGGCAAGAGACCCAGTACTTC.

The chain has TRBV2 and TRBJ2-3; D perhaps matches TRBD2 (5 bases). V shed 8 bases and J shed 0 bases, with 12 bases lying between them. CDR1 and CDR2 from the germline V gene are SNHLY and FYNNEI. The CDR3 is made up of 14 amino acids. CDR3 protein: CASERTSSTDTQYF. CDR3 in DNA: TGTGCCAGCGAGCGGACTTCTAGCACAGATACGCAGTATTTT.

The chain uses TRBV7-2 and TRBJ2-2, with 13 bases matching TRBD2. Germline V lookup: CDR1 SGHTA, CDR2 FQGNSA. The length of the CDR3 is 14 residues. V shed 7 bases and J 6 bases; nucleotides not matched to a gene: 2. The CDR3 nucleotides are TGTGCCAGCACCGGACTAGCGGGAGCCGGGGAGCTGTTTTTT. This codes for CASTGLAGAGELFF.

The chain employs TRBV5-4 and TRBJ1-4; 9 bases agree with TRBD1. Looked up from germline, CDR1 is SGHNT and CDR2 is YYREEE (reference sequence). The CDR3 is 14 residues long. Germline trimming cut 3 bases from V and 6 bases from J; bases unmatched to any gene: 3. The chain's CDR3 is CASSSRDRDEKLFF. The DNA for the CDR3 is TGTGCCAGCAGCTCACGGGACAGGGATGAAAAACTGTTTTTT.

The chain links TRBV18 to TRBJ2-7; the D gene is possibly TRBD2 (6 bases). CDR1 is KGHSH and CDR2 is LQKENI in the germline V gene. The ends were cut back, 2 bases at V and 3 bases at J, with 8 bases in the middle. The CDR3 is made up of 13 amino acids. The CDR3 sequence is CASSPRRDYEQYF. The CDR3 nucleotides read TGTGCCAGCTCACCAAGGAGGGACTACGAGCAGTACTTC.

The chain is built from TRBV6-2 or TRBV6-3 and TRBJ1-4; possible D gene TRBD1, 5 bases. V was clipped by 0 bases and J by 3 bases, with 8 bases between them. Germline CDR1 and CDR2: MNHEY and SVGEGT. The CDR3 extends over 15 amino acids. Here the CDR3 reads CASSYSRQPNEKLFF. As DNA, the CDR3 is TGTGCCAGCAGTTACTCGAGACAGCCTAATGAAAAACTGTTTTTT.